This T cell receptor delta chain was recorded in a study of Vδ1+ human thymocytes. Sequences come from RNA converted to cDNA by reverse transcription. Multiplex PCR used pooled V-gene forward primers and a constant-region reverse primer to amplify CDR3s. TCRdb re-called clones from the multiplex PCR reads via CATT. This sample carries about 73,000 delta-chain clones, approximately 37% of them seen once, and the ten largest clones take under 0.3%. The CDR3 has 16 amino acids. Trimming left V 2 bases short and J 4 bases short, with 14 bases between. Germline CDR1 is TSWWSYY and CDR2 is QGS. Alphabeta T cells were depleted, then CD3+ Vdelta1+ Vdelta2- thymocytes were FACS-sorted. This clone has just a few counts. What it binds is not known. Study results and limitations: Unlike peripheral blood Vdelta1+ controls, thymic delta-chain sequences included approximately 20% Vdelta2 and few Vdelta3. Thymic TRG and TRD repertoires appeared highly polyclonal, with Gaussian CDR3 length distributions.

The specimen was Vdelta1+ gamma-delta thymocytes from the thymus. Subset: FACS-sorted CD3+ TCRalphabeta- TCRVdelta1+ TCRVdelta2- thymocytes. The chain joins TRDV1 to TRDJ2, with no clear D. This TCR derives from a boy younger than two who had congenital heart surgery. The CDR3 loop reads CALGEGKSCKTAQLFF. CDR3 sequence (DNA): TGTGCTCTTGGGGAAGGCAAATCCTGTAAGACAGCACAACTCTTCTTT.